This T cell receptor (beta chain) derives from a study of cytomegalovirus exposure and HLA in healthy donors (dated by TCRdb to the late 2010s). Some background on the complete study: An earlier analysis of a few hundred of the donors reported 276 Gb of sequence data and 117 million unique TCR beta sequences obtained from approximately 180 million T cells. Approximately 300 gigabases of sequencing data and around 85 million unique TCR sequences made up an early release that covered 500 to 700 HLA-typed donors. Among the roughly 390 genotyped donors, 81% belonged to the genetic ancestry cluster associated with self-reported Caucasian donors. The aim of the study was to test whether cataloging public T cell receptors could identify signatures of past pathogen exposure. Using immunosequencing, the study profiled T cell repertoires from about 650 subjects and related those repertoires to cytomegalovirus serostatus. Along with the approximately 670-subject first cohort, a separate validation cohort of roughly 110 different subjects was used. High-throughput TCR immunosequencing, statistical association of individual TCRs with disease status, and machine learning were combined to predict cytomegalovirus infection status. A later analysis re-analyzed previously published TCR beta repertoires from 666 donors and added high-resolution HLA genotyping to study TCR occurrence patterns. Rather than using new phenotypic data, the later analysis identified candidate immune exposures from TCR beta sequences and from how often those sequences occurred across donors. In an earlier analysis of 500 to 650 of the donors, high-throughput TCR beta sequencing was used to judge whether each TCR beta V gene segment behaved as functional or pseudogenic. Donor age, sex, ethnicity and CMV serostatus were compiled alongside the repertoire data. A later genetic analysis took genome-wide SNP genotypes for about 60% of the roughly 670 donors and used that subset as a discovery cohort. Every repertoire in the discovery cohort had been generated on one and the same sequencing platform. Class I and class II HLA loci were covered by the typing at four-digit resolution. Typing coverage differed by locus: A, B, C, DRB1 and DQB1 were typed in about 629-640 donors, DQA1 in around 500, DPA1 in approximately 600, and DPB1 in just under 490. Roughly 5 DR-DQ haplotypes were handled as single units for association and clustering, since linkage in the cohort was strong. Among roughly 370 genotyped donors of the cohort, an average of 235,054 unique TCR beta nucleotide sequences were sequenced per donor, around a sixth of them non-productive.

Results the study describes overall, beyond this receptor: An association between a missense DCLRE1C variant and V-gene and J-gene trimming of TCR beta chains was found in a later genetic analysis and replicated in an independent cohort. Broadly in line with IMGT annotations, most TCR beta V segments showed up in productive rearrangements about 90% or about 30% of the time in an earlier analysis of roughly 590 of the donors. According to a later analysis, TCR association rates differed among HLA loci, with DRB1 alleles showing the most associated TCRs and HLA-C alleles showing the fewest. Strong co-occurrence of HLA alleles, especially DR and DQ, made assigning TCR associations to individual alleles difficult. In this cohort, only TCR beta chains were sequenced, and detectable features were limited by the absence of alpha or paired-chain data. Compared with equally common non-associated chains, HLA-associated TCR beta chains in a later analysis were more clonally expanded and had lower generation probabilities. According to a later analysis, parvovirus B19, influenza, CMV and Epstein-Barr virus appeared linked to several top co-occurrence clusters. HLA typing was unavailable for some donors at each locus, so association tests used only the typed subset. The sequencing pipeline was judged likely to have produced a cluster of highly shared sequence variants as a technical artifact. In a later analysis, more than 15,000 TCR beta sequences were associated with specific HLA alleles at a false discovery rate of 0.05. Linkage disequilibrium might explain the correlated functional status among segregating V segments, but an unknown experimental factor could not be ruled out. A few of the identified cytomegalovirus-associated TCR beta chains were confirmed in vitro to be specific for cytomegalovirus antigens. The authors suggested that the approach could potentially be generalized to other disease states and immunological phenotypes. According to a later genetic analysis, donors in an Asian-associated ancestry cluster had fewer N-insertions in productive TCRs than the approximately 630-donor mean. Presence/absence analyses assumed roughly uniform sequencing depth across donors, an assumption that may not hold. The classifier was reported to diagnose cytomegalovirus status with high specificity and sensitivity in both the original cohort and the validation cohort. According to a later analysis, most CMV-associated TCR beta chains appeared to be HLA-restricted, and the HLA associations seemed to be driven largely by CMV exposure. Immune exposure information for the cohort was limited to CMV serostatus. Most TCR sequences were observed very rarely across donors, whereas some public TCRs were present in many individuals. The 87-base-pair reads could not distinguish some IMGT-functional V segments, including TRBV6-2 and TRBV6-3, so those segments were excluded. Because counts were too low, fewer than 20 rarely observed V segments, including chromosome 9 orphons, were excluded from the earlier analysis of a few hundred of the donors. The study listed approximately 160 TCR beta chains as associated with cytomegalovirus. A further reported finding was that TCR beta sequences accurately predicted the HLA-A and HLA-B alleles for most subjects in the first cohort.

In the germline V gene, CDR1 corresponds to LGHNA and CDR2 to YNFKEQ. The CDR3 starts with the cysteine, ends with the phenylalanine, and has 13 residues. The read is trimmed to its CDR3 DNA, 39 bases read in frame from base 1. V loses 4 bases of germline sequence and J loses 4 bases, and the interval between the two ends is 10 bases. Libraries were constructed by the immunoSEQ multiplex PCR assay. For the multiplex PCR, a mixture combining 60 forward primers for TCR Vbeta segments and 13 reverse primers for TCR Jbeta segments was used. The CDR3 region of rearranged TCR beta genes was amplified from genomic DNA with a multiplex PCR assay. The amplified TCR beta libraries were sequenced on the Illumina HiSeq System as 87-base-pair reads. In the original analysis: In a later analysis, some 80 million unique TCR beta chains were counted across the roughly 670 repertoires, and roughly 11 million of these chains were shared by at least two donors. To remove PCR and sequencing errors, raw reads were error-corrected and collapsed into unique sequences using a nearest-neighbor algorithm that merged closely related sequences. Alignment of CDR3 sequences to IMGT reference sequences was used to assign V, D and J gene segments. For a sequence to be retained, at least a six-nucleotide match to both a V gene segment and a J gene segment was required. A rearrangement counted as productive if the CDR3 had no stop codons and remained in frame with V and J, and every other rearrangement counted as non-productive. Following IMGT convention, CDR3 was defined as the stretch from the second conserved V-encoded cysteine to the conserved J-encoded phenylalanine. In an earlier analysis of approximately 590 of the donors, sequences lacking an unambiguous match to a single V gene segment were excluded. In an earlier analysis of approximately 500 of the donors, a V segment was called functional when productive rearrangements were above 56.7%, and segregating when the standard deviation between donors exceeded 5%. A statistical classification framework was developed to diagnose cytomegalovirus status using the catalog of TCR beta chain sequences. In a later analysis, TCR nucleotide sequences were compared against IMGT/GENE-DB human TR gene sequences so that V and J genes could be assigned. A later analysis assigned CDR3 sequences and most-parsimonious VDJ recombination scenarios with the TCRdist pipeline. In a later analysis, each TCR beta chain was defined by its CDR3 amino acid sequence together with its V-gene family, and reads lacking a unique V-gene family were excluded. In a later analysis, 500 to 700 highly shared, low-generation-probability nucleotide sequences were removed to address suspected cross-contamination and a sequencing artifact. For each public chain, a later analysis derived a clonal expansion index from normalized ranks of inferred template counts within each repertoire. In a later analysis, generation probabilities were computed with a VDJ recombination model fitted to out-of-frame rearrangements, and the resulting probabilities were checked against IGoR. In a later analysis, hypergeometric tests were used to score TCR-TCR, TCR-HLA and TCR-CMV co-occurrence, with a repertoire-size bias correction applied to TCR pairs. In a later analysis, false discovery rates were estimated by permuting HLA or CMV assignments 20 times. In a later analysis, co-occurring TCRs were grouped using DBSCAN, and TCRdist sequence similarity was added for clustering within HLA-allele-positive subsets. Repertoires with fewer than 30,000 or more than 120,000 public chains were left out of co-occurrence clustering, as were four to six repertoires with anomalous nucleotide sharing. The table was pulled from immuneACCESS by TCRdb, which kept in-frame rearrangements only. Such tables lose some clones; where checked, under half of the loss comes from unresolved V genes, and the rest has no known cause. V and J calls and clone size follow that table, whereas D and trimming were derived from the DNA. This sample gives more than 150,000 clones in total; around 77% of them show up just once. 1% of the sample belongs to the ten largest clones.

In total, approximately 700 healthy bone marrow donors made up the cohort. At the time of sampling, every cohort member was nominally healthy, though immune exposures that went unrecorded were likely present. The donor was CMV seropositive and belonged to the group of 250 to 300 seropositive cohort members. Each donor provided a peripheral blood sample, and peripheral blood mononuclear cells were used for TCR beta sequencing. Genomic DNA was extracted from the blood cell samples with the Qiagen DNeasy Blood Extraction Kit. Concerning this clone itself: The antigen it binds to is not known. No much larger clone is present one base from it, and per-base qualities are unavailable.

The V and J segments used are TRBV4-2 and TRBJ1-1; no D gene is confidently identified. This sequence was found in a woman aged 50 to 60 in good health and CMV-seropositive. Sequenced: PBMCs. The DNA is TGTGCCAGCAGCCGAGACTTCTTCACTGAAGCTTTCTTT. Its coded protein is CASSRDFFTEAFF.